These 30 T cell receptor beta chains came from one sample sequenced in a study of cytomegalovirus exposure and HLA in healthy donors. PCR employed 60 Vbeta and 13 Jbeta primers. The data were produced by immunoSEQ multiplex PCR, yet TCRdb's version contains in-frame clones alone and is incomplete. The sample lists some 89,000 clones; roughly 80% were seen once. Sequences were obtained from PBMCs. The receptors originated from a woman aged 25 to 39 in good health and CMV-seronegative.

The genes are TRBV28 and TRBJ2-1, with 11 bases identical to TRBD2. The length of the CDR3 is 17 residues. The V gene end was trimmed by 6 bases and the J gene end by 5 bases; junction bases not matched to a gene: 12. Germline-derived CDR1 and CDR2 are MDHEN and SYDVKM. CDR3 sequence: CASSSPTFSGRDNEQFF. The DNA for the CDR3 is TGTGCCAGCAGCTCCCCTACCTTTAGCGGGAGGGACAATGAGCAGTTCTTC.

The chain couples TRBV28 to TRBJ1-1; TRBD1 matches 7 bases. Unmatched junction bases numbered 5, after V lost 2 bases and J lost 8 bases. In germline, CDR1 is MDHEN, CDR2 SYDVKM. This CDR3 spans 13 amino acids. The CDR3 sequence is CASSLIGTAEAFF. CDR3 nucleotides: TGTGCCAGCAGTTTAATCGGGACAGCCGAAGCTTTCTTT. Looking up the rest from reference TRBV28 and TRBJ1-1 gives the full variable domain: DVKVTQSSRYLVKRTGEKVFLECVQDMDHENMFWYRQDPGLGLRLIYFSYDVKMKEKGDIPEGYSVSREKKERFSLILESASTNQTSMYLCASSLIGTAEAFFGQGTRLTVV.

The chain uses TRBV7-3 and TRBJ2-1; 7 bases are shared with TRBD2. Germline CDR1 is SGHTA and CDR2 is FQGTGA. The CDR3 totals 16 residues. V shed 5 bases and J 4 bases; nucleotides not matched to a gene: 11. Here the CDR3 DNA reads TGTGCCAGCAGCCCTTCGTCGGGGACTAAATACAATGAGCAGTTCTTC. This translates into CASSPSSGTKYNEQFF.

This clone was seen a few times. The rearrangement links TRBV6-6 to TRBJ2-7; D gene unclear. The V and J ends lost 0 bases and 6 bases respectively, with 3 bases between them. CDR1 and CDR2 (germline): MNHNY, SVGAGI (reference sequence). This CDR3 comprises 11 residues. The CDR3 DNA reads TGTGCCAGCAGTTACTCCGTCGAGCAGTACTTC. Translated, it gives CASSYSVEQYF.

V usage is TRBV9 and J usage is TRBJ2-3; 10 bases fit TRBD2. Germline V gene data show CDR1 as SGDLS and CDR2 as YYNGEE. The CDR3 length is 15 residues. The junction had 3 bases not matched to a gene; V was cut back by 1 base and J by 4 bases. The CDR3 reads CASSVSGRVADTQYF. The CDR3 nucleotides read TGTGCCAGCAGCGTAAGCGGGAGGGTCGCAGATACGCAGTATTTT. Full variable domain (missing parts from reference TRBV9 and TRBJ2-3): DSGVTQTPKHLITATGQRVTLRCSPRSGDLSVYWYQQSLDQGLQFLIQYYNGEERAKGNILERFSAQQFPDLHSELNLSSLELGDSALYFCASSVSGRVADTQYFGPGTRLTVL.

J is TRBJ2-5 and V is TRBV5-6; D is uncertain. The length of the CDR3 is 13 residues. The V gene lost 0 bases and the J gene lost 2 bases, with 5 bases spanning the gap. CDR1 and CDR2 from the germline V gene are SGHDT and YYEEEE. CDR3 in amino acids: CASSLVRQETQYF. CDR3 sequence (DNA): TGTGCCAGCAGCTTGGTCAGACAAGAGACCCAGTACTTC.

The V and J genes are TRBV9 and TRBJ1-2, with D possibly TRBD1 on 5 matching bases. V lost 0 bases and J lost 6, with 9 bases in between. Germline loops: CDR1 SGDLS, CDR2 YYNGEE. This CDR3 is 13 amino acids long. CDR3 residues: CASSVGGGDGYTF. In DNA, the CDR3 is TGTGCCAGCAGCGTAGGTGGAGGGGATGGCTACACCTTC.

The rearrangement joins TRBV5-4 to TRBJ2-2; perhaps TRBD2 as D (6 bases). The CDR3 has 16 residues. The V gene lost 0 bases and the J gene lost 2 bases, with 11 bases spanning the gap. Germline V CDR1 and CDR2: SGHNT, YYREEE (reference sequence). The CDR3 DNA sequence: TGTGCCAGCAGCTTGGAACCGGGAGTAAACACCGGGGAGCTGTTTTTT. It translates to CASSLEPGVNTGELFF.

The CDR3 reads CSGKTYRGEQFF. DNA for the CDR3: TGCAGCGGGAAAACGTACAGGGGCGAGCAGTTCTTC. The chain joins TRBV29-1 to TRBJ2-1, with 7 positions matching TRBD1. Looked up from germline, CDR1 is SQVTM and CDR2 is ANQGSEA. The CDR3 extends over 12 amino acids. J was trimmed by 10 bases and V by 7 bases; bases with no gene match: 10.

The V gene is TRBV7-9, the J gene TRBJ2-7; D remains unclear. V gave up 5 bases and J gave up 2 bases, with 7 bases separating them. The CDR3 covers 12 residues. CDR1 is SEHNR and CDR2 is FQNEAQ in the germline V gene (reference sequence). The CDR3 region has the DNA TGTGCCAGCAGCCCAGGCCCCTACGAGCAGTACTTC. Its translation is CASSPGPYEQYF. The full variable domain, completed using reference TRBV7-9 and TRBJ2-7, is DTGVSQNPRHKITKRGQNVTFRCDPISEHNRLYWYRQTLGQGPEFLTYFQNEAQLEKSRLLSDRFSAERPKGSFSTLEIQRTEQGDSAMYLCASSPGPYEQYFGPGTRLTVT.

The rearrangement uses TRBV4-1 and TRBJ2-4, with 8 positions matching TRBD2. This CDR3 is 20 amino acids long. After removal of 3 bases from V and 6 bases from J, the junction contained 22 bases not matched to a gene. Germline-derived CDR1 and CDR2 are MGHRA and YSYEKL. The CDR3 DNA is TGCGCCAGCAGCCATCCCGAAGCGGGAGCGGGGGCCGGGGGGATAAACATTCAGTACTTC. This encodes CASSHPEAGAGAGGINIQYF.

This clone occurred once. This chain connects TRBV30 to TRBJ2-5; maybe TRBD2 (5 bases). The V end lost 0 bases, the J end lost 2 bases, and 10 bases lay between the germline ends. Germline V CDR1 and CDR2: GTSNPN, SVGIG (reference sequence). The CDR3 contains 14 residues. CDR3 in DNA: TGTGCCTGGAGTGTACTCGGGGTACAAGAGACCCAGTACTTC. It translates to CAWSVLGVQETQYF.

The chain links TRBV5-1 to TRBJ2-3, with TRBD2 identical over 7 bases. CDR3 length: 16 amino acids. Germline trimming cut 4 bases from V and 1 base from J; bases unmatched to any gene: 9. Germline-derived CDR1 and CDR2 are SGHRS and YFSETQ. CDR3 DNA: TGCGCCAGCAGCCTCACTAGCGTTCGCGGCACAGATACGCAGTATTTT. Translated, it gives CASSLTSVRGTDTQYF.

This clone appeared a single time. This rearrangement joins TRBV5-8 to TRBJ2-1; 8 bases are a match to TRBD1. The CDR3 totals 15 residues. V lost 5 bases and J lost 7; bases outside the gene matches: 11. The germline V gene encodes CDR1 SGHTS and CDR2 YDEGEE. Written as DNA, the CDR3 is TGTGCCAGCAGAGACGACGACAGGGGTGTAAATGAGCAGTTCTTC. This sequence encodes CASRDDDRGVNEQFF.

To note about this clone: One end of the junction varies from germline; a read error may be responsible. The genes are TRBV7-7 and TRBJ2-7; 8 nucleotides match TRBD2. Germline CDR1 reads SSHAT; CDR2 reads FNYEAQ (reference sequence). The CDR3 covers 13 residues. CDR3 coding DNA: TGTGCTAGCAGCTTAGCCGGGGGGGGCGAGCAGTACTTC. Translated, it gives CASSLAGGGEQYF.

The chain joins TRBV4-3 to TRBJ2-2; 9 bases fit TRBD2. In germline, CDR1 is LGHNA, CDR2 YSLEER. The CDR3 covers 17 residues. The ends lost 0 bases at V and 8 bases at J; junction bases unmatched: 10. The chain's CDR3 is CASSQEPSGNPPGELFF. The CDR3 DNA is TGCGCCAGCAGCCAAGAGCCTAGCGGGAATCCCCCGGGGGAGCTGTTTTTT.

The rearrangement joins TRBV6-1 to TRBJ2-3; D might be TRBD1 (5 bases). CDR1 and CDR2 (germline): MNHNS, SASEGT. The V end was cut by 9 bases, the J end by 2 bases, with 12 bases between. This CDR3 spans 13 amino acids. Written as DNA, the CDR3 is TGTGCCAGTAAAACAGGATACACAGATACGCAGTATTTT. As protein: CASKTGYTDTQYF.

CDR3 sequence: CSVDPTGKNTEAFF. The CDR3 nucleotides are TGCAGCGTTGACCCTACAGGGAAGAACACTGAAGCTTTCTTT. This chain joins TRBV29-1 and TRBJ1-1; a possible D gene is TRBD1 (6 bases). Trimming removed 3 bases at V and 1 base at J, with 12 bases between. The CDR3 extends over 14 amino acids. Germline V CDR1 and CDR2: SQVTM, ANQGSEA.

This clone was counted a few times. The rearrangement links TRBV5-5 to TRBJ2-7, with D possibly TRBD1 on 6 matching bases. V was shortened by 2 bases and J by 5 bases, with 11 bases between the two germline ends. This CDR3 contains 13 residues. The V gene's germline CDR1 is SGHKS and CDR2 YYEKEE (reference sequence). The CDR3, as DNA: TGTGCCAGCAGCTTCCAGGGGCGGCACGAGCAGTACTTC. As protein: CASSFQGRHEQYF.

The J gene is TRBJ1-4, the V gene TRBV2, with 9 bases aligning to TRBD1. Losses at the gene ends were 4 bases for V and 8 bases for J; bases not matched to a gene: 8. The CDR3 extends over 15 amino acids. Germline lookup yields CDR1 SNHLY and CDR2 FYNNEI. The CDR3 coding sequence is TGTGCCAGCAGTGCCGGGACAGGGAGAGACGAAAAACTGTTTTTT. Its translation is CASSAGTGRDEKLFF.

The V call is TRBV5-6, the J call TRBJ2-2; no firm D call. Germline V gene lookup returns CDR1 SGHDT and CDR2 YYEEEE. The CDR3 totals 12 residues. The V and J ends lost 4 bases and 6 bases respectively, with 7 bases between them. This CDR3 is CASSREAGELFF. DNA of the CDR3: TGTGCCAGCAGCCGCGAGGCCGGGGAGCTGTTTTTT.

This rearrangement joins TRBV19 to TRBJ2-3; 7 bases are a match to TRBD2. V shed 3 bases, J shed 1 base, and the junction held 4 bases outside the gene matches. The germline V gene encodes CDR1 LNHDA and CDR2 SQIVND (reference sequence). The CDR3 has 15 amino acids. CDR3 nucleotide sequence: TGTGCCAGTAGTATTGCTAGCGGCGGCACAGATACGCAGTATTTT. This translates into CASSIASGGTDTQYF.

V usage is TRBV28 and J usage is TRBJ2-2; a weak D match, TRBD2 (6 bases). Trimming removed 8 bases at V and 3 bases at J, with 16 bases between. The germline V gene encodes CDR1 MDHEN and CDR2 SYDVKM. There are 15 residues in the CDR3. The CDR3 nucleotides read TGTGCCAGCTTAGCGGTAGCGGAGTACACCGGGGAGCTGTTTTTT. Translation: CASLAVAEYTGELFF.

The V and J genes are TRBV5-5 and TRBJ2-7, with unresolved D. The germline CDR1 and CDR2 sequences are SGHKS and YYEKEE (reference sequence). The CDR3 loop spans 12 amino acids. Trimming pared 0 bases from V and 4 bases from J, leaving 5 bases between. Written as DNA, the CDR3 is TGTGCCAGCAGCTTGGGGGCTTACGAGCAGTACTTC. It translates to CASSLGAYEQYF.

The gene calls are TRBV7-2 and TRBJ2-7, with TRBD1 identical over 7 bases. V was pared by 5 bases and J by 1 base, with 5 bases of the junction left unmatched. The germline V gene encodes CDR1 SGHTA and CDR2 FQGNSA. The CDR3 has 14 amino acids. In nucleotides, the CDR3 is TGTGCCAGCAGCCCGCGACAGGGTTCCTACGAGCAGTACTTC. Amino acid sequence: CASSPRQGSYEQYF. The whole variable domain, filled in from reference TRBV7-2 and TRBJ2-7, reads GAGVSQSPSNKVTEKGKDVELRCDPISGHTALYWYRQSLGQGLEFLIYFQGNSAPDKSGLPSDRFSAERTGGSVSTLTIQRTQQEDSAVYLCASSPRQGSYEQYFGPGTRLTVT.

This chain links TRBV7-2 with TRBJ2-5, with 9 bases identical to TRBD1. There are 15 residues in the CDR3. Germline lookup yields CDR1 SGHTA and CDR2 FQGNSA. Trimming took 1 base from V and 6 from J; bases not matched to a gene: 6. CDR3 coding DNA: TGTGCCAGCAGCTTAGTCGGCACAGGGGGCAAGACCCAGTACTTC. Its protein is CASSLVGTGGKTQYF.

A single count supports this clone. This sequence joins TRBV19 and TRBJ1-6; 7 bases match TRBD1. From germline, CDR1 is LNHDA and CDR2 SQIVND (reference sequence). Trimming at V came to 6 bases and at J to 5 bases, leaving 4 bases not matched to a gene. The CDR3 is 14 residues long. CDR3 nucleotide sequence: TGTGCCAGTAGGGGACAGACCGATAATTCACCCCTCCACTTT. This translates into CASRGQTDNSPLHF.

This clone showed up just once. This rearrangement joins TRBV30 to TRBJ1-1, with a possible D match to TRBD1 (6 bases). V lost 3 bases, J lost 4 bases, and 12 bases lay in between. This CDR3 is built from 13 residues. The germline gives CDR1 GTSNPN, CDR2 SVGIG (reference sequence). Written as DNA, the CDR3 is TGTGCCTGGAGGACCAGGGGAAGCACTGAAGCTTTCTTT. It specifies CAWRTRGSTEAFF.

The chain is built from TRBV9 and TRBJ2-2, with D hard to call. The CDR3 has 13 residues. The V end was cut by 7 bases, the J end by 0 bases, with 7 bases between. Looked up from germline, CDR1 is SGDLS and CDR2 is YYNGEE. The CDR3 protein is CASSRTNTGELFF. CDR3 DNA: TGTGCCAGCTCCAGGACGAACACCGGGGAGCTGTTTTTT.

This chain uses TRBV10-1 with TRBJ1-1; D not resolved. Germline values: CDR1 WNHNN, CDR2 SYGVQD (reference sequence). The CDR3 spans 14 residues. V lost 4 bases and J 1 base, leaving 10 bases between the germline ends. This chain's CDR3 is CASSAGSPNTEAFF. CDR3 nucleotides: TGCGCCAGCAGTGCCGGGTCCCCGAACACTGAAGCTTTCTTT.